The 2 T cell receptor beta chains listed next were all sequenced from one sample in a study of cytomegalovirus exposure and HLA in healthy donors. Primers: 60 Vbeta forward and 13 Jbeta reverse. Profiled with immunoSEQ multiplex PCR; TCRdb holds only in-frame clones, not every one. Here the sample spans 90,000 to 120,000 clones, 65% to 85% being singletons. The sample consisted of PBMCs. Every receptor here comes from a man aged 18 to 29 in good health and CMV-seronegative.

This sequence joins TRBV6-5 and TRBJ2-6, with TRBD1 as a possible D gene (6 bases). The CDR3 extends over 15 amino acids. CDR1 and CDR2 (germline): MNHEY, SVGAGI. V gave up 1 base and J gave up 2 bases, with 6 bases separating them. For the CDR3, the DNA is TGTGCCAGCAGTTACTACAGGGCTGGGGCCAACGTCCTGACTTTC. It encodes CASSYYRAGANVLTF.

This clone was observed a handful of times. This sequence joins TRBV14 and TRBJ2-1, with 10 bases aligning to TRBD2. The V gene's germline CDR1 is SGHDN and CDR2 FVKESK. V shed 2 bases and J 7 bases; nucleotides not matched to a gene: 5. The CDR3 sequence is 15 residues long. CDR3 amino acids: CASSQSGGAGNEQFF. The CDR3 DNA reads as TGTGCCAGCAGCCAAAGCGGGGGGGCGGGAAATGAGCAGTTCTTC.